This is a list of T cell receptor beta chains from one sample in a study of cytomegalovirus exposure and HLA in healthy donors. The method was immunoSEQ multiplex PCR; TCRdb's version includes in-frame clones alone and lacks a portion of them. The repertoire consists of hundreds of thousands of clones, with roughly 81% occurring once and the leading ten covering 0.2% to 0.3%. Sequencing was done on a sample of PBMCs. The receptors here all came from a girl aged 2 to 10 in good health and CMV-seronegative. Both conserved end residues are part of each CDR3. Each record gives: V gene, clone size, J gene, CDR3 protein. Clone size is not always given. Where it is, it says once, few, many or a class for expanded clones.

V gene: TRBV5-1; clone size: once; J gene: TRBJ2-7; CDR3 protein: CASSLADYRNEQYF
V gene: TRBV2; clone size: NA; J gene: TRBJ2-1; CDR3 protein: CASSSPLAGPPYNEQFF
V gene: TRBV10-3; clone size: NA; J gene: TRBJ2-6; CDR3 protein: CASRLADSSGANVLTF
V gene: TRBV30; clone size: NA; J gene: TRBJ1-2; CDR3 protein: CAWSVSSAGGHYGYTF
V gene: TRBV30; clone size: NA; J gene: TRBJ2-7; CDR3 protein: CAWNLGTSGYEQYF
V gene: TRBV2; clone size: few; J gene: TRBJ1-1; CDR3 protein: CAGSGRGNTEAFF
V gene: TRBV27; clone size: NA; J gene: NA; CDR3 protein: CLWTGSYEQYF
V gene: TRBV6-5; clone size: few; J gene: TRBJ2-7; CDR3 protein: CASSPRGFTEQYF
V gene: TRBV5-1; clone size: NA; J gene: TRBJ2-7; CDR3 protein: CASSLAVPGQGVYEQYF
V gene: TRBV7-9; clone size: NA; J gene: TRBJ1-1; CDR3 protein: CASSLADGRAFF
V gene: TRBV10-3; clone size: NA; J gene: TRBJ2-5; CDR3 protein: CATALGTGGMETQYF
V gene: TRBV6-6; clone size: NA; J gene: TRBJ1-6; CDR3 protein: CASRRENSPLHF
V gene: TRBV10-3; clone size: NA; J gene: TRBJ2-1; CDR3 protein: CAISESNGSGGAYNEQFF
V gene: TRBV6-5; clone size: NA; J gene: TRBJ1-5; CDR3 protein: CASSSTGFNQPQHF
V gene: TRBV12-5; clone size: NA; J gene: TRBJ1-2; CDR3 protein: CASGSPRGYGYTF
V gene: TRBV9; clone size: NA; J gene: TRBJ2-6; CDR3 protein: CASRRTGTSGGFMGANVLTF
V gene: TRBV2; clone size: NA; J gene: TRBJ2-7; CDR3 protein: CASSTSGGAYEQYF
V gene: TRBV18; clone size: NA; J gene: TRBJ1-2; CDR3 protein: CASSPDTVYGYTF
V gene: TRBV6-5; clone size: NA; J gene: TRBJ1-4; CDR3 protein: CASRLGTANEKLFF
V gene: TRBV13; clone size: NA; J gene: TRBJ2-1; CDR3 protein: CASSPAGKSNEQFF
V gene: TRBV6-6; clone size: NA; J gene: TRBJ2-7; CDR3 protein: CASTRSETYEQYF
V gene: TRBV27; clone size: NA; J gene: TRBJ2-7; CDR3 protein: CASSFSGGTYEQYF
V gene: TRBV4-1; clone size: NA; J gene: TRBJ2-5; CDR3 protein: CASSQEGLGTQETQYF
V gene: TRBV7-2; clone size: NA; J gene: TRBJ2-1; CDR3 protein: CASSLGQGPGNEQFF
V gene: TRBV5-4; clone size: NA; J gene: TRBJ2-3; CDR3 protein: CASSPDSGRDTQYF
V gene: TRBV5-4; clone size: few; J gene: TRBJ1-5; CDR3 protein: CASSLAGYDQPQHF
V gene: TRBV7-9; clone size: NA; J gene: TRBJ1-2; CDR3 protein: CASSLGLYGYTF
V gene: TRBV11-2; clone size: NA; J gene: TRBJ2-7; CDR3 protein: CASSLGLTYEQYF
V gene: TRBV30; clone size: NA; J gene: TRBJ1-3; CDR3 protein: CAWSVNSGNTIYF
V gene: TRBV7-9; clone size: NA; J gene: TRBJ2-7; CDR3 protein: CASSLGLASYEQYF
V gene: TRBV30; clone size: NA; J gene: TRBJ2-1; CDR3 protein: CAWTGGTSGRALFRNEQFF
V gene: TRBV29-1; clone size: NA; J gene: TRBJ1-1; CDR3 protein: CSVEGAHTEAFF
V gene: TRBV5-6; clone size: NA; J gene: TRBJ1-2; CDR3 protein: CASSSSGGHGYTF
V gene: TRBV27; clone size: once; J gene: TRBJ1-3; CDR3 protein: CASSLTFETGGLNTIYF
V gene: TRBV11-2; clone size: NA; J gene: TRBJ2-2; CDR3 protein: CASSRQRIGNTGELFF
V gene: TRBV7-6; clone size: NA; J gene: TRBJ2-3; CDR3 protein: CASSIRREGGTDTQYF
V gene: TRBV5-1; clone size: NA; J gene: TRBJ2-6; CDR3 protein: CASSFSNSGANVLTF
V gene: TRBV7-6; clone size: NA; J gene: TRBJ1-4; CDR3 protein: CASSFRTGTQKLFF
V gene: TRBV6-5; clone size: NA; J gene: TRBJ2-5; CDR3 protein: CASSPAPPTQYF
V gene: TRBV2; clone size: few; J gene: TRBJ2-7; CDR3 protein: CASVGDFYEQYF
V gene: TRBV9; clone size: NA; J gene: TRBJ2-2; CDR3 protein: CASSVVAGANTGELFF
V gene: TRBV12-5; clone size: NA; J gene: TRBJ1-1; CDR3 protein: CASGLVLGPKMNTEAFF
V gene: TRBV7-2; clone size: few; J gene: TRBJ1-2; CDR3 protein: CASSSGQIKTYGYTF
V gene: TRBV11-2; clone size: NA; J gene: TRBJ2-1; CDR3 protein: CASSSRLMGDIYNEQFF
V gene: TRBV7-9; clone size: NA; J gene: TRBJ2-1; CDR3 protein: CSSSFPLDRVNNEQFF
V gene: TRBV6-5; clone size: NA; J gene: TRBJ2-7; CDR3 protein: CASSYSRAYEQYF
V gene: TRBV7-9; clone size: NA; J gene: TRBJ2-5; CDR3 protein: CASRKRGGAETQYF
V gene: TRBV4-1; clone size: NA; J gene: TRBJ1-1; CDR3 protein: CASSLRQGGGSTEAFF
V gene: TRBV2; clone size: NA; J gene: TRBJ2-4; CDR3 protein: CASNVRGSLAKNIQYF